This TCR beta chain is drawn from a study of blood T cell repertoires in COVID-19. The length of the CDR3 is 16 residues. J lost 3 bases, V lost 4 bases, and 8 bases had no gene match. Looked up from germline, CDR1 is SGHRS and CDR2 is YFSETQ. The age range of participants was about 18 to 95 years, with residence in about 25 US areas. Clinical histories supplied by participants themselves formed the basis of cohort assignment. In the source study's methods: Nucleated cell counts were estimated from reference gene primer amplification. Sequencing used immunoSEQ multiplex PCR; TCRdb keeps in-frame clones, though not all of them. The D gene and trimming were derived from the DNA, and the V and J assignments and clone size from that table. The sample records about 310,000 clones, under 90% being singletons.

V usage is TRBV5-1 and J usage is TRBJ2-2, with 8 bases aligning to TRBD2. Specimen: PBMCs or T cells enriched from blood (not recorded which). This receptor was obtained from a man between 60 and 70 years old who had recovered from COVID-19. The CDR3 region has the DNA TGCGCCAGCAGCCAAACTAGCGGAAGGGACACCGGGGAGCTGTTTTTT. Translated, it gives CASSQTSGRDTGELFF.